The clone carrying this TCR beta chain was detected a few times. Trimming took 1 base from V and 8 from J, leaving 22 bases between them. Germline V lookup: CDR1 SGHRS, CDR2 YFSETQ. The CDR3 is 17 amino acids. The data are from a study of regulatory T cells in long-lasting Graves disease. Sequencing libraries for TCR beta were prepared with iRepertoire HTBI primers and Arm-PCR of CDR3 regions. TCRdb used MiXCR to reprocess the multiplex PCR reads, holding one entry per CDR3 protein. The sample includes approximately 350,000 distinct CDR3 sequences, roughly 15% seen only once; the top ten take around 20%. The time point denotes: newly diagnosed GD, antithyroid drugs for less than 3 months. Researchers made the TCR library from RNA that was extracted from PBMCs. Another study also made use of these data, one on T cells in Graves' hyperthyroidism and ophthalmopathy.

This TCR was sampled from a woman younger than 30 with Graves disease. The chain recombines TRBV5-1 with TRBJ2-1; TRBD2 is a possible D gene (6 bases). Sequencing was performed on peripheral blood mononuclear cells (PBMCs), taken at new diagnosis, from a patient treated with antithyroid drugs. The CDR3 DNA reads TGCGCCAGCAGCTTGCGGGGCTGGGGGGACGCCAGCGATGAGCAGTTCTTC. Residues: CASSLRGWGDASDEQFF.